This passage covers 24 T cell receptor beta chains from one sample sequenced in a study of blood T cell repertoires in COVID-19. Assay: immunoSEQ multiplex PCR; the TCRdb copy retains only in-frame clones and omits some. This sample has 200,000 to 300,000 clones, with over 90% found just once. Sequenced: peripheral blood. The receptor source for this set is a man aged 25-40 years with COVID-19, enrolled during active disease.

J is TRBJ2-7 and V is TRBV5-6; D call uncertain. This CDR3 comprises 16 residues. Germline CDR1 and CDR2: SGHDT and YYEEEE. Trimming took off 1 base at V and 1 base at J, with 15 bases between the two ends. The DNA for the CDR3 is TGTGCCAGCAGCTTGATAGGCGAGGAACCTTCCTACGAGCAGTACTTC. Amino acid sequence: CASSLIGEEPSYEQYF.

The chain uses TRBV6-1 and TRBJ1-5, with 11 bases identical to TRBD1. The CDR3 is 16 amino acids. The ends lost 4 bases at V and 4 bases at J; junction bases unmatched: 6. Germline CDR1 is MNHNS and CDR2 is SASEGT. The CDR3 nucleotides read TGTGCCAGCAGTGGGACCCGGGACAGGGGGAATCAGCCCCAGCATTTT. It specifies CASSGTRDRGNQPQHF.

The V gene is TRBV18, the J gene TRBJ1-5, with a tentative D call TRBD1 (6 bases). The CDR3 contains 15 residues. The V end was cut by 0 bases, the J end by 7 bases, with 13 bases between. Germline lookup yields CDR1 KGHSH and CDR2 LQKENI. The CDR3 nucleotides are TGTGCCAGCTCACCACCTACACAGGGATGGCAGCCCCAGCATTTT. Protein sequence: CASSPPTQGWQPQHF.

The chain couples TRBV24-1 to TRBJ2-2; 9 bases fit TRBD1. There are 17 residues in the CDR3. Trimming cost V 3 bases and J 7 bases; bases outside gene matches: 11. Germline-derived CDR1 and CDR2 are KGHDR and SFDVKD. CDR3 nucleotides: TGTGCCACCAGTGATCCCGGCCGGACAGGGGAGGTCGGGGAGCTGTTTTTT. This codes for CATSDPGRTGEVGELFF.

The chain carries TRBV2 and TRBJ1-2, with D unresolved. The CDR3 loop spans 13 amino acids. Trimming took off 3 bases at V and 7 bases at J, with 12 bases between the two ends. CDR1 and CDR2 (germline): SNHLY, FYNNEI. CDR3 protein: CASSEEGRGGYTF. CDR3 sequence (DNA): TGTGCCAGCAGTGAGGAGGGTCGTGGTGGCTACACCTTC.

This chain links TRBV5-1 with TRBJ1-2; 7 bases are a match to TRBD1. Looked up from germline, CDR1 is SGHRS and CDR2 is YFSETQ. This CDR3 is built from 15 residues. The J segment lost 0 bases and the V segment lost 0 bases, leaving 2 bases of the junction unmatched. CDR3 nucleotides: TGCGCCAGCAGCTTGGACAGGGGCACTAACTATGGCTACACCTTC. Protein sequence: CASSLDRGTNYGYTF.

This chain connects TRBV5-1 to TRBJ2-7; TRBD2 aligns across 9 bases. After removal of 0 bases from V and 5 bases from J, the junction contained 3 bases not matched to a gene. Germline lookup yields CDR1 SGHRS and CDR2 YFSETQ. This CDR3 is 14 amino acids long. The CDR3 bases are TGCGCCAGCAGCTTGGAGGGACTAGCCGACGAGCAGTACTTC. Residues: CASSLEGLADEQYF.

CDR3 in amino acids: CASSLAGHQGQFF. Written as DNA, the CDR3 is TGTGCCAGCAGCTTAGCGGGGCACCAAGGGCAGTTCTTC. This rearrangement joins TRBV5-4 to TRBJ2-1; 7 positions match TRBD2. CDR1 SGHNT and CDR2 YYREEE come from the germline V gene (reference sequence). J lost 12 bases, V lost 2 bases, and 8 bases had no gene match. CDR3 length equals 13 residues.

The CDR3 nucleotides are TGCGCCAGCAGCCCTGATACGGGGGGGCTTGGCCAAGAGACCCAGTACTTC. Amino acid sequence: CASSPDTGGLGQETQYF. The V gene is TRBV4-1, the J gene TRBJ2-5, with TRBD2 identical over 8 bases. The CDR3 totals 17 residues. Trimming at V came to 4 bases and at J to 1 base, leaving 11 bases not matched to a gene. Germline values: CDR1 MGHRA, CDR2 YSYEKL.

This clone was observed a single time. This chain joins TRBV6-1 and TRBJ1-2, with 9 bases identical to TRBD1. The CDR3 covers 15 residues. The germline CDR1 and CDR2 sequences are MNHNS and SASEGT. The ends lost 2 bases at V and 6 bases at J; junction bases unmatched: 7. CDR3 bases: TGTGCCAGCAGTGAAAGGACAGGGGATTTTGATGGCTACACCTTC. It yields the protein CASSERTGDFDGYTF.

In the case of this clone: Additional DNA sequences in this sample encode the identical CDR3. This chain uses TRBV3-1 (or the pseudogene TRBV3-2) with TRBJ1-4; D not certain. Trimming removed 1 base at V and 7 bases at J, with 10 bases between. This CDR3 has 14 amino acids. Germline CDR1 and CDR2: LGHDT and YNNKEL (reference sequence). CDR3 sequence: CASSQAGGGEKLFF. CDR3 nucleotide sequence: TGTGCCAGCAGCCAAGCGGGCGGAGGTGAAAAACTGTTTTTT.

The chain links TRBV7-2 to TRBJ2-7; 9 bases are shared with TRBD1. CDR1 is SGHTA and CDR2 is FQGNSA in the germline V gene. The CDR3 consists of 17 residues. With V trimmed by 1 base and J by 5 bases, 12 bases remained unmatched. DNA for the CDR3: TGTGCCAGCAGCTTAGTTTCCGGGACAGGGTTCGGGAACGAGCAGTACTTC. Its translation: CASSLVSGTGFGNEQYF.

The chain has TRBV27 and TRBJ1-1, with D possibly being TRBD1 (5 bases). V was trimmed by 4 bases and J by 1 base, leaving 10 bases between them. This CDR3 is built from 14 residues. Germline V gene sequence: CDR1 MNHEY, CDR2 SMNVEV (reference sequence). CDR3 in DNA: TGTGCCAGCAGTTCGGGACTCACGAACACTGAAGCTTTCTTT. Its protein is CASSSGLTNTEAFF.

The chain uses TRBV5-5 and TRBJ2-7; 7 nucleotides align to TRBD1. The CDR3 consists of 14 residues. The junction had 2 bases not matched to a gene; V was cut back by 1 base and J by 1 base. Per germline, CDR1 SGHKS and CDR2 YYEKEE (reference sequence). DNA of the CDR3: TGTGCCAGCAGCTTGCAGGGGGATTCCTACGAGCAGTACTTC. As protein: CASSLQGDSYEQYF.

The chain uses TRBV9 and TRBJ2-7; the match to TRBD1 covers 7 bases. J lost 7 bases, V lost 4 bases, and 17 bases had no gene match. CDR1 and CDR2 from the germline V gene are SGDLS and YYNGEE. The CDR3 consists of 16 residues. CDR3 loop: CASSTRPAHLQGEQYF. Written as DNA, the CDR3 is TGTGCCAGCAGCACCCGCCCCGCACACTTACAGGGGGAGCAGTACTTC.

For this clone: This specimen includes other DNA sequences encoding the same CDR3. The chain combines TRBV3-1 (or the pseudogene TRBV3-2) with TRBJ1-2; no definite D call. The CDR3 totals 14 residues. From germline, CDR1 is LGHDT and CDR2 YNNKEL (reference sequence). Trimming cost V 0 bases and J 2 bases, with 7 bases left between them. The CDR3 DNA follows: TGTGCCAGCAGCCAAGATTCCGGGAACTATGGCTACACCTTC. This translates into CASSQDSGNYGYTF.

The CDR3 here is CASSLVNGGYTF. As DNA, the CDR3 is TGTGCCAGCAGCTTAGTAAACGGTGGCTACACCTTC. The chain combines TRBV7-9 with TRBJ1-2, with D hard to call. This CDR3 has 12 amino acids. CDR1 and CDR2 from the germline V gene are SEHNR and FQNEAQ (reference sequence). V was pared by 1 base and J by 7 bases, with 7 bases between.

V is TRBV29-1 and J is TRBJ1-5; 7 nucleotides line up with TRBD1. The CDR3 runs to 13 residues. Trimming cost V 6 bases and J 6 bases; bases outside gene matches: 8. Germline lookup yields CDR1 SQVTM and CDR2 ANQGSEA. The DNA for the CDR3 is TGCAGCGTAGAGGGGGCTGGTGGTCAGCCCCAGCATTTT. Amino acids: CSVEGAGGQPQHF.

The chain uses TRBV23-1 and TRBJ2-5; possibly TRBD1 for D (5 bases). TRBV23-1 is an open reading frame whose function is uncertain. The CDR3 covers 15 residues. Deletions cut 2 bases from V and 5 bases from J, with 15 bases between. The CDR3 nucleotides read TGCGCCAGCAGTCAAACGGGCAGGGCCGGGGAGACCCAGTACTTC. Encoded protein: CASSQTGRAGETQYF.

CDR3 protein: CASTRGGNTEAFF. The DNA of the CDR3 is TGTGCCAGCACCCGAGGCGGGAACACTGAAGCTTTCTTT. The chain has TRBV12-3 or TRBV12-4 and TRBJ1-1; D unclear. The CDR3 sequence is 13 residues long. Trimming pared 7 bases from V and 1 base from J, leaving 10 bases between.

V gene TRBV5-1 combines with J gene TRBJ1-4; 7 bases align to TRBD1. The CDR3 length is 16 residues. Germline V CDR1 and CDR2: SGHRS, YFSETQ. V dropped 0 bases and J dropped 8; count of bases not matched to a gene: 10. CDR3 sequence: CASSLVTGARREKLFF. CDR3 DNA sequence: TGCGCCAGCAGCTTGGTTACAGGGGCCAGGCGGGAAAAACTGTTTTTT.

This sequence joins TRBV6-5 and TRBJ1-2, with TRBD1 matching 7 bases. Germline V gives CDR1 MNHEY, CDR2 SVGAGI. V lost 8 bases, J lost 8 bases, and 11 bases stayed unmatched. There are 13 residues in the CDR3. The CDR3 bases are TGTGCCAGCCGCCTAACAGGGGATCGAGGCTACACCTTC. Translation gives CASRLTGDRGYTF.

The CDR3 region has the DNA TGTGCCAGCAGCGGAGGGACAGGGCATAATGAAAAACTGTTTTTT. This encodes CASSGGTGHNEKLFF. The chain is built from TRBV7-2 and TRBJ1-4; 9 nucleotides align to TRBD1. This CDR3 contains 15 residues. Per the germline V gene, CDR1 is SGHTA and CDR2 is FQGNSA. Trimming took 5 bases from V and 4 from J; bases not matched to a gene: 5. Full variable domain (rest looked up from reference TRBV7-2 and TRBJ1-4): GAGVSQSPSNKVTEKGKDVELRCDPISGHTALYWYRQSLGQGLEFLIYFQGNSAPDKSGLPSDRFSAERTGGSVSTLTIQRTQQEDSAVYLCASSGGTGHNEKLFFGSGTQLSVL.

This chain links TRBV27 with TRBJ1-3, with D possibly TRBD1 on 5 matching bases. The germline V gene encodes CDR1 MNHEY and CDR2 SMNVEV (reference sequence). V was pared by 5 bases and J by 4 bases, with 9 bases between. This CDR3 region has 13 residues. In DNA, the CDR3 is TGTGCCAGCAGTCCCACAGGAGGAAACACCATATATTTT. The encoded protein is CASSPTGGNTIYF.